This T cell receptor beta chain was obtained from a study of blood T cell repertoires in COVID-19. The wider study: Some COVID-19 samples were acute and others convalescent; all came from the United States, Italy and Spain. Sample material is recorded as cDNA or gDNA derived from T cells, B-cell-depleted T cells, or PBMCs.

How the authors handled the data: Amplification with reference gene primers provided the estimates of nucleated cell counts. Profiled with immunoSEQ multiplex PCR; TCRdb holds only in-frame clones, not every one. The DNA was the basis for D and trimming; V, J and clone size are from that table. The table has about 210,000 clones, 80% seen once. The CDR3 loop spans 16 amino acids. The trim removed 1 base at V and 2 bases at J, leaving 7 bases unmatched. Germline values: CDR1 SGHVS, CDR2 FQNEAQ. This clone was found a few times. The specimen was peripheral blood. The sequence was collected from a woman between 70 and 85 years old with acute or convalescent COVID-19. The rearrangement uses TRBV7-8 and TRBJ1-2, with 7 bases fitting TRBD1. This CDR3 reads CASSLDRGVRNYGYTF. CDR3 sequence (DNA): TGTGCCAGCAGCTTAGACAGGGGAGTAAGGAACTATGGCTACACCTTC.